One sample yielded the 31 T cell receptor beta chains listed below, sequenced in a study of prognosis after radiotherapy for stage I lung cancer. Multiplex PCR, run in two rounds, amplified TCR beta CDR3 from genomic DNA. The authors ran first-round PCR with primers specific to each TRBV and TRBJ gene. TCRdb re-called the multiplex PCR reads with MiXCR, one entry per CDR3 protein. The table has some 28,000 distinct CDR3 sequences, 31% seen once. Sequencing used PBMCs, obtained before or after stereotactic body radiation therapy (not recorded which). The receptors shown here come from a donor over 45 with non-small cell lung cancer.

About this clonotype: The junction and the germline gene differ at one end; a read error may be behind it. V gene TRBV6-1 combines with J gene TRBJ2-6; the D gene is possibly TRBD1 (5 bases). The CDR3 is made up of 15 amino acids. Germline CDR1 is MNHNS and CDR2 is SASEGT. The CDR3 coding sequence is TGTGCCAGCCGTATTATGGCCTCTGGGGCCAACTTCCTGACTTTC. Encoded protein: CASRIMASGANFLTF.

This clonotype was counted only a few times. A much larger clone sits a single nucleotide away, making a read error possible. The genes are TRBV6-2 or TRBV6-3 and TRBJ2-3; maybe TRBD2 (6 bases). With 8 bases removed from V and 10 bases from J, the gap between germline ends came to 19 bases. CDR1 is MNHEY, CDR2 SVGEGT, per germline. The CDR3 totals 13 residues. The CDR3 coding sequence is TGTGCCAGCCACCGGGACTCTGACAAGGCGCAGTATTTT. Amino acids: CASHRDSDKAQYF.

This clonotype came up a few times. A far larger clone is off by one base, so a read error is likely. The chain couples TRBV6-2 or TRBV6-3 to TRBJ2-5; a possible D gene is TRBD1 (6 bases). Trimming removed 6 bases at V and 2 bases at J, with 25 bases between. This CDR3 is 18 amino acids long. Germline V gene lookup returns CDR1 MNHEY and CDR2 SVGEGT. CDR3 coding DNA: TGTGCCAGCAGACCTACAGGGTGCGGTCTTCGATTTCAAGAGACCCAGTACTTC. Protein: CASRPTGCGLRFQETQYF.

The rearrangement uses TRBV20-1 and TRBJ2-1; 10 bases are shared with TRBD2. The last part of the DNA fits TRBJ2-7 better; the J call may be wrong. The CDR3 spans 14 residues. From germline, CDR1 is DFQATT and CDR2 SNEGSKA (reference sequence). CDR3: CSAHSGRPFNEQYF. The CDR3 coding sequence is TGCAGTGCTCATAGCGGGAGGCCCTTCAATGAGCAGTACTTC.

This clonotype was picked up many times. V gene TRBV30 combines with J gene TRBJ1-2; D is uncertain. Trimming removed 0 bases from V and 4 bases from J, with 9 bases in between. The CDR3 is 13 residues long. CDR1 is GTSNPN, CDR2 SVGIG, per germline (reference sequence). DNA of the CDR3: TGTGCCTGGAGTGTACGGGCTTTCTATGGCTACACCTTC. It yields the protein CAWSVRAFYGYTF.

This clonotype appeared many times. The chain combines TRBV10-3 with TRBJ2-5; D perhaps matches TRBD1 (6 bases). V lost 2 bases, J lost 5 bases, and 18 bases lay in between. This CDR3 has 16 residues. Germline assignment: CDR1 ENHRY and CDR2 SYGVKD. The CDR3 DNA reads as TGTGCCATCAGTGAGAGAGAGGACAGAACTATGGAGACCCAGTACTTC. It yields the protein CAISEREDRTMETQYF.

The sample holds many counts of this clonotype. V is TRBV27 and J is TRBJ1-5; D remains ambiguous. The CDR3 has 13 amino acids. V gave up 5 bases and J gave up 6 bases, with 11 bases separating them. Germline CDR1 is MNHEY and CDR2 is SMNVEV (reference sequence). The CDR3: CASSTDNCQPQHF. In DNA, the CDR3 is TGTGCCAGCAGTACCGACAATTGTCAGCCCCAGCATTTT.

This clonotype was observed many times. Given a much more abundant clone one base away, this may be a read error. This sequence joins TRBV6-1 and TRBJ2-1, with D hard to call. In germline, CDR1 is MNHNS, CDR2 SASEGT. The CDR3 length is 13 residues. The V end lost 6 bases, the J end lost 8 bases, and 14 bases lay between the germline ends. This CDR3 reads CASSEILHDEQFF. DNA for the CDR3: TGTGCCAGCAGCGAAATCCTACACGATGAGCAGTTCTTC.

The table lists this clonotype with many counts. CDR3 amino acids: CASSSTGEGYTF. As DNA, the CDR3 is TGTGCCAGCAGCTCCACAGGGGAGGGCTACACCTTC. The chain has TRBV7-8 and TRBJ1-2, with 7 bases aligning to TRBD1. The CDR3 sequence is 12 residues long. The V and J ends lost 4 bases and 8 bases, in that order; junction bases with no gene match: 4. The germline gives CDR1 SGHVS, CDR2 FQNEAQ.

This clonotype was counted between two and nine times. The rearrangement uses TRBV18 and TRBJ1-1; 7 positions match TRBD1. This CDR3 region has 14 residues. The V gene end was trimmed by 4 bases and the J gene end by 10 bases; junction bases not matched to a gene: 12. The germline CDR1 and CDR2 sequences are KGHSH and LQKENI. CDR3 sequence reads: CASSRSGQVQRAFF. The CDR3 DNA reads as TGTGCCAGCTCACGCAGCGGACAGGTTCAGAGAGCTTTCTTT. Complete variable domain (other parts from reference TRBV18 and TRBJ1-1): NAGVMQNPRHLVRRRGQEARLRCSPMKGHSHVYWYRQLPEEGLKFMVYLQKENIIDESGMPKERFSAEFPKEGPSILRIQQVVRGDSAAYFCASSRSGQVQRAFFGQGTRLTVV.

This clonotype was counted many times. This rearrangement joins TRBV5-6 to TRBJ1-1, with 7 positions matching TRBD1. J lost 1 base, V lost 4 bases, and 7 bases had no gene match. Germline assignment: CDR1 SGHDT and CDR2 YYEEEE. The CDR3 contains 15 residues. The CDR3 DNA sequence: TGTGCCAGCAGCCGGGACAGACTATGGAACACTGAAGCTTTCTTT. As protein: CASSRDRLWNTEAFF.

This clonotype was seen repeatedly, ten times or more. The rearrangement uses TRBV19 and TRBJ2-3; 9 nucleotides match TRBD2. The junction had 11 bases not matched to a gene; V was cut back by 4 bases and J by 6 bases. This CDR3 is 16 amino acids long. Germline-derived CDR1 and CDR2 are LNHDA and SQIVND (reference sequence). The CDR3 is CASSNVGGRAGDTQYF. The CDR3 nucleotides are TGTGCCAGTAGTAACGTGGGCGGGAGGGCGGGTGATACGCAGTATTTT. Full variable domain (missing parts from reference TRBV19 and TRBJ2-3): DGGITQSPKYLFRKEGQNVTLSCEQNLNHDAMYWYRQDPGQGLRLIYYSQIVNDFQKGDIAEGYSVSREKKESFPLTVTSAQKNPTAFYLCASSNVGGRAGDTQYFGPGTRLTVL.

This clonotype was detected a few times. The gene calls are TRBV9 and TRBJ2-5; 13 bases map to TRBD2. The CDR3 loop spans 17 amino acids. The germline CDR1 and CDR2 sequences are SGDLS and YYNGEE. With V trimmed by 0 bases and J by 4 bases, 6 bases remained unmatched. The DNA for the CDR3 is TGTGCCAGCAGCGTAGGCGGACTAGCGGGGGAGACAGAGACCCAGTACTTC. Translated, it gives CASSVGGLAGETETQYF.

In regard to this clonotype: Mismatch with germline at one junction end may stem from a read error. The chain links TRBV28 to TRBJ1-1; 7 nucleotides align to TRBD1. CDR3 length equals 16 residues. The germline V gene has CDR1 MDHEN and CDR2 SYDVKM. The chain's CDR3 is CASILLTGRVRIEAFF. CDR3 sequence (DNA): TGTGCCAGCATTTTATTGACAGGGCGAGTCCGAATTGAAGCTTTCTTT.

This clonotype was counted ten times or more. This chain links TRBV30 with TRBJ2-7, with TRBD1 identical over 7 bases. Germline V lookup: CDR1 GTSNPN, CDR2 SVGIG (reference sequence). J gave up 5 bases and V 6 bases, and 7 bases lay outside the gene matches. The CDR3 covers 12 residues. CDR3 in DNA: TGTGCCTGCCGACAGGGTACCCACGAGCAGTACTTC. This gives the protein CACRQGTHEQYF. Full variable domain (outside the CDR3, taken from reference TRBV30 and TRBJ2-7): SQTIHQWPATLVQPVGSPLSLECTVEGTSNPNLYWYRQAAGRGLQLLFYSVGIGQISSEVPQNLSASRPQDRQFILSSKKLLLSDSGFYLCACRQGTHEQYFGPGTRLTVT.

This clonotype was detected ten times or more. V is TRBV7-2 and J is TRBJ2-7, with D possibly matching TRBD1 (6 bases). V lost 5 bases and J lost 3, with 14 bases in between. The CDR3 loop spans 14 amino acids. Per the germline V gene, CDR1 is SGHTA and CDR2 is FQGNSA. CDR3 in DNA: TGTGCCAGCAGCCCCACCCCGACAGGCTACGAGCAGTACTTC. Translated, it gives CASSPTPTGYEQYF. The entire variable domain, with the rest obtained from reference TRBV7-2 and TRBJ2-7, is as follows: GAGVSQSPSNKVTEKGKDVELRCDPISGHTALYWYRQSLGQGLEFLIYFQGNSAPDKSGLPSDRFSAERTGGSVSTLTIQRTQQEDSAVYLCASSPTPTGYEQYFGPGTRLTVT.

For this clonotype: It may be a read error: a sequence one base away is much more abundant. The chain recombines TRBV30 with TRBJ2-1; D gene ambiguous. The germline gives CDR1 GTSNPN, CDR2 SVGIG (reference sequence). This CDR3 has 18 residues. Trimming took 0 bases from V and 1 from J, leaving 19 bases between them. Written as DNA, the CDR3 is TGTGCCTGGAGTGTATTCCGGGCTTTAGTTGGGTCCTACAATGAGCAGTTCTTC. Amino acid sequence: CAWSVFRALVGSYNEQFF.

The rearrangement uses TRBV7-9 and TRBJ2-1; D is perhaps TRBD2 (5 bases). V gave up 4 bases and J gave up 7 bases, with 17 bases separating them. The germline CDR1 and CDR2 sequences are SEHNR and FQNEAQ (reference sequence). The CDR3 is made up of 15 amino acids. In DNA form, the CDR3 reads TGTGCCAGCAGCTCACCAACCGGGAATAGTAATGAGCAGTTCTTC. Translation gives CASSSPTGNSNEQFF.

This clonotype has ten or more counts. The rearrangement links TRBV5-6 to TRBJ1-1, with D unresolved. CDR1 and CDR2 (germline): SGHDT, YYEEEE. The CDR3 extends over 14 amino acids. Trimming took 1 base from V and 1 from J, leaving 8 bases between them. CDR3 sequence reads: CASSLRRSNTEAFF. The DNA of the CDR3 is TGTGCCAGCAGCTTGAGACGGTCGAACACTGAAGCTTTCTTT.

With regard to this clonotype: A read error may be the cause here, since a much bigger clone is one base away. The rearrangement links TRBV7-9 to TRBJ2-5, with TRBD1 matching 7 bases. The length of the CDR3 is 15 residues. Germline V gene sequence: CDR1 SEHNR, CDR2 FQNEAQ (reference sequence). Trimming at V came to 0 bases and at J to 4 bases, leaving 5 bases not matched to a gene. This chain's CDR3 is CASSLADRPRETQYF. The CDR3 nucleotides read TGTGCCAGCAGCTTAGCGGACAGGCCCCGAGAGACCCAGTACTTC.

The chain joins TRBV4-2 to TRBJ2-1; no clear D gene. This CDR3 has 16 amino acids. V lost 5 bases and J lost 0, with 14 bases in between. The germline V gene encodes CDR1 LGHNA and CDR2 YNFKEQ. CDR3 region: CASSVSRSSSYNEQFF. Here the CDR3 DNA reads TGTGCCAGCAGCGTGAGCAGAAGCAGCTCCTACAATGAGCAGTTCTTC.

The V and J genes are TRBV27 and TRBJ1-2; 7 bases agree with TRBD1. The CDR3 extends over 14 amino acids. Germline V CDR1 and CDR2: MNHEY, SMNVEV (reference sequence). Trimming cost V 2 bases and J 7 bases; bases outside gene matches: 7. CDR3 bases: TGTGCCAGCAGTTTAGGCCAGGGGGTTTGTGGCTACACCTTC. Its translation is CASSLGQGVCGYTF.

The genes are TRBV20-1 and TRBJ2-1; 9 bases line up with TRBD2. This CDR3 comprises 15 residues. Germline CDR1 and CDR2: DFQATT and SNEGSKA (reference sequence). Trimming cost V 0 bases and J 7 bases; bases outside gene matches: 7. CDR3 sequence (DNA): TGCAGTGCTAGAGATCGGCGGGAGGGCCTTAATGAGCAGTTCTTC. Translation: CSARDRREGLNEQFF.

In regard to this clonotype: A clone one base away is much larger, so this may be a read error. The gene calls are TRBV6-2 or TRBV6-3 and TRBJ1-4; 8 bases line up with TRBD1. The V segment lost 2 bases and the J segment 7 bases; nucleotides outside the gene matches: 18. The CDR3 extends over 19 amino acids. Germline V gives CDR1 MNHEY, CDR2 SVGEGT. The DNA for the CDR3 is TGTGCCAGCAGTTACCGCACACCTCCCGGACAGGGCTTAGGTGAAAAACTGTTTTTT. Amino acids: CASSYRTPPGQGLGEKLFF.

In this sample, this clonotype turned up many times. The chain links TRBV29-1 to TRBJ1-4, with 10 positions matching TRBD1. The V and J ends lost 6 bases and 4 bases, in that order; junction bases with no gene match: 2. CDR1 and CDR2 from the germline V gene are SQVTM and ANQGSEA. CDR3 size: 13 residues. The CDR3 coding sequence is TGCAGCGTGGGGGACAGGGGTAATGAAAAACTGTTTTTT. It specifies CSVGDRGNEKLFF.

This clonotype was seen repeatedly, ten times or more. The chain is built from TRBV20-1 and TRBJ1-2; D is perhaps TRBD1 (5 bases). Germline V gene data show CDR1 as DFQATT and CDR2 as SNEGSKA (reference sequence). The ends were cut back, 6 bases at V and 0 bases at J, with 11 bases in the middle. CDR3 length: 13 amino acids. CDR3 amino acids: CSAGTPSNYGYTF. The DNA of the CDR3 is TGCAGTGCCGGGACCCCTTCTAACTATGGCTACACCTTC.

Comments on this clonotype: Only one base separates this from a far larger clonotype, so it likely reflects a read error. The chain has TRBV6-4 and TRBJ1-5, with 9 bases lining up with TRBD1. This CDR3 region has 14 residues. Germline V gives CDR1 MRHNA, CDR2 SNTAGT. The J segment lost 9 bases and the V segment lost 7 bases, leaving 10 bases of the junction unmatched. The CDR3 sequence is CASIPNRGQLPQHF. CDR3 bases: TGTGCCAGCATTCCAAACAGGGGGCAACTGCCCCAGCATTTT.

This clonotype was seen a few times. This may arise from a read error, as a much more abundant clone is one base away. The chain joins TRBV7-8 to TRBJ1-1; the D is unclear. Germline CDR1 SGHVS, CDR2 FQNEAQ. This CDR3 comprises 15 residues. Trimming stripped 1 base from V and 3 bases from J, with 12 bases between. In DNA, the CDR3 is TGTGCCAGCAGCTTAGGGGATATCTGGGACACTGAAGCTTTCTTT. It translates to CASSLGDIWDTEAFF.

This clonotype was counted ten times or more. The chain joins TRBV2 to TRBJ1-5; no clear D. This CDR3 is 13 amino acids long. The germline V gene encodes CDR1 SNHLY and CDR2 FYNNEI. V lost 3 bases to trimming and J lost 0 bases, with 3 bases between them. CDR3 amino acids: CASSEGSNQPQHF. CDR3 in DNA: TGTGCCAGCAGTGAGGGTAGCAATCAGCCCCAGCATTTT.

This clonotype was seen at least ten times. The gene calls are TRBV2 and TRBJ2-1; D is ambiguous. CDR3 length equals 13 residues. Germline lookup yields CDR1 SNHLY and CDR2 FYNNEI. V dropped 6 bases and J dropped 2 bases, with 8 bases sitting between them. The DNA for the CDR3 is TGTGCCAGCAGAAGTCGCGCCTACAATGAGCAGTTCTTC. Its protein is CASRSRAYNEQFF.

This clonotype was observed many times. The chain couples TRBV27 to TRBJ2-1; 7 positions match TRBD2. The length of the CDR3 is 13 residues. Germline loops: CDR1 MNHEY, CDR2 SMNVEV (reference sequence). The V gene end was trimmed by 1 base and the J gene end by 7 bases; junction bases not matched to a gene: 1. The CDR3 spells CASSLLGGNEQFF. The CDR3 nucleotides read TGTGCCAGCAGTTTATTGGGGGGGAATGAGCAGTTCTTC.